These 11 T cell receptor beta chains were sequenced from one sample in a study of T cell clonality in common variable immunodeficiency. This table comes from immunoSEQ multiplex PCR, and its TCRdb copy is limited to in-frame clones, with some not included. The data show tens of thousands of clones, with none appearing a single time. The sample comprised peripheral blood mononuclear cells. The origin of the receptors is a person aged 18-69 years in good health.

This clone was seen many times. The read gets to within 3 residues of the CDR3 end, and the germline J gene fills in the rest. The V call is TRBV20-1, the J call TRBJ2-7; perhaps TRBD1 as D (5 bases). This CDR3 contains 14 residues. Trimming shortened V by 1 base and J by 3 bases, and 13 bases separated the two germline ends. Germline CDR1 reads DFQATT; CDR2 reads SNEGSKA (reference sequence). The CDR3 sequence: CSARGLGRNYEQYF. Partial CDR3 DNA: TGCAGTGCTAGAGGCCTGGGGCGGAACTACGAG.

This clone was observed at least ten times. The read terminates 3 residues before the CDR3 end, so the remaining end is supplied by the germline J gene. V usage is TRBV4-2 and J usage is TRBJ2-7, with 9 bases identical to TRBD2. This CDR3 comprises 15 residues. The ends lost 0 bases at V and 4 bases at J; junction bases unmatched: 4. From germline, CDR1 is LGHNA and CDR2 YNFKEQ. The CDR3 region is CASSQDALAGYEQYF. The sequenced CDR3 bases are TGTGCCAGCAGCCAAGATGCCCTAGCGGGGTACGAG.

This clone was seen many times. The read terminates 3 residues before the CDR3 end, so the remaining end is supplied by the germline J gene. The rearrangement uses TRBV11-2 and TRBJ1-6; no clear D. Germline assignment: CDR1 SGHAT and CDR2 FQNNGV. The CDR3 length is 13 residues. The V end lost 0 bases, the J end lost 7 bases, and 4 bases lay between the germline ends. The covered CDR3 bases are TGTGCCAGCAGCTTAGAAGGGAATTCACCC. Translating it yields CASSLEGNSP. The full-length CDR3 reads as CASSLEGNSPLHF.

This clone was seen repeatedly, ten times or more. Coverage ceases 3 residues before the CDR3 finishes, and the germline J gene fills in the end. This rearrangement joins TRBV6-1 to TRBJ1-4, with D perhaps matching TRBD1 (5 bases). V gave up 4 bases and J gave up 7 bases, with 10 bases separating them. Germline assignment: CDR1 MNHNS and CDR2 SASEGT. The CDR3 contains 13 residues. CDR3 bases read: TGTGCCAGCAGTGCGGTCGGGGGTGAAAAA. This codes for CASSAVGGEK. The complete CDR3 sequence is CASSAVGGEKLFF.

This clone occurred many times. Coverage ceases 3 residues before the CDR3 finishes, and the germline J gene fills in the end. The gene calls are TRBV20-1 and TRBJ2-7; 14 nucleotides agree with TRBD2. V lost 0 bases and J lost 5; bases outside the gene matches: 9. CDR1 DFQATT and CDR2 SNEGSKA come from the germline V gene (reference sequence). CDR3 length equals 17 residues. This CDR3 reads CSARDVVGLAGVNEQYF. The CDR3 DNA, read in part, is TGCAGTGCTAGAGACGTCGTGGGACTAGCGGGAGTTAACGAG.

This clone was detected ten times or more. From the germline J gene comes the end of the CDR3, since the read stops 3 residues before it. The genes are TRBV19 and TRBJ2-3; no reliable D call. V was shortened by 7 bases and J by 3 bases, with 17 bases between the two germline ends. Germline CDR1 LNHDA, CDR2 SQIVND (reference sequence). The CDR3 is 15 residues long. CDR3 in amino acids: CASTARGLGTDTQYF. The part of the CDR3 DNA that was read is TGTGCCAGTACCGCTAGAGGTCTGGGTACAGATACG.

With respect to this clone: Coverage ceases 3 residues before the CDR3 finishes, and the germline J gene fills in the end. V gene TRBV11-1 combines with J gene TRBJ1-2; tentatively, D is TRBD1 (5 bases). This CDR3 comprises 15 residues. With 6 bases removed from V and 1 base from J, the gap between germline ends came to 15 bases. The V gene's germline CDR1 is SGHAT and CDR2 FQDESV (reference sequence). This chain's CDR3 is CASSLNGARNYGYTF. The sequenced part of the CDR3 DNA is TGTGCCAGCAGTTTGAATGGGGCCCGTAACTATGGC.

At least ten counts were recorded for this clone. Sequencing ends 3 residues short of the CDR3 end; the germline J gene provides the rest. The chain couples TRBV24-1 to TRBJ2-1, with TRBD2 matching 10 bases. CDR3 length: 16 residues. Per germline, CDR1 KGHDR and CDR2 SFDVKD. The J segment lost 7 bases and the V segment lost 5 bases, leaving 10 bases of the junction unmatched. CDR3 bases read: TGTGCCACCAGTGTTGGTAGTGCTAGCGGGAGAAATGAG. It yields the protein CATSVGSASGRNE. The whole CDR3 protein is CATSVGSASGRNEQFF.

This clone was detected a few times. The observed sequence ends 3 residues before the CDR3 terminus, with the missing tail filled in from the germline J gene. The chain couples TRBV7-9 to TRBJ2-7; 8 bases agree with TRBD1. The CDR3 totals 15 residues. Germline trimming cut 1 base from V and 3 bases from J; bases unmatched to any gene: 5. The germline gives CDR1 SEHNR, CDR2 FQNEAQ (reference sequence). The CDR3 protein is CASSLVSGGHYEQYF. The DNA read from the CDR3 is TGTGCCAGCAGCTTAGTTTCAGGGGGCCACTACGAG.

In its sample, this clone was seen many times. The sequence runs out 3 residues before the end of the CDR3; the remainder is reconstructed from the germline J gene. This chain uses TRBV12-3 or TRBV12-4 with TRBJ1-6, with 7 bases aligning to TRBD1. This CDR3 contains 13 residues. V was clipped by 9 bases and J by 6 bases; unmatched bases: 5. CDR3 sequence reads: CASRGQINSPLHF. CDR3 DNA, as far as it was read: TGTGCCAGTAGGGGACAGATTAATTCACCC.

This clone was observed many times. The CDR3 extends 3 residues past the end of the read, so its final part is completed from the germline J gene. The rearrangement uses TRBV2 and TRBJ2-7, with 7 bases fitting TRBD1. Germline V gene sequence: CDR1 SNHLY, CDR2 FYNNEI. The CDR3 loop spans 14 amino acids. With V trimmed by 5 bases and J by 1 base, 5 bases remained unmatched. CDR3 DNA (partial): TGTGCCAGCAGTCTGGGACAGCTATCCTACGAG. It translates to CASSLGQLSYE. The full CDR3 sequence reads CASSLGQLSYEQYF.